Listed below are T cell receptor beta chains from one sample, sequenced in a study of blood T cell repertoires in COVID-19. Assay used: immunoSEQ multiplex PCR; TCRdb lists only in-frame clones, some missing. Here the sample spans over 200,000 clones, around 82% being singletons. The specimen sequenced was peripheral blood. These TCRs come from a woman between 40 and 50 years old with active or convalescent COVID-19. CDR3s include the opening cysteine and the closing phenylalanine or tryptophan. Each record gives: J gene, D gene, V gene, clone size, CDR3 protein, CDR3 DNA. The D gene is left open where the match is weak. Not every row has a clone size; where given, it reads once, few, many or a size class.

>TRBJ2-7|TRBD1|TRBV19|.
CASSNVRTGGTYEQYF
TGTGCCAGTAGCAACGTTAGGACAGGGGGAACCTACGAGCAGTACTTC
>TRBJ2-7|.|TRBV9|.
CASSVGGGPHEQYF
TGTGCCAGCAGCGTAGGGGGGGGGCCCCACGAGCAGTACTTC
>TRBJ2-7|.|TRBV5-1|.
CASSLGDTNYEQYF
TGCGCCAGCAGCTTGGGGGACACTAACTACGAGCAGTACTTC
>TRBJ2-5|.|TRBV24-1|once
CATSDFGRGDQETQYF
TGTGCCACCAGTGATTTTGGCAGGGGGGACCAAGAGACCCAGTACTTC
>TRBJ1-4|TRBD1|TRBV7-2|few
CASSLGDRGREKLFF
TGTGCCAGCAGCTTAGGGGACAGGGGGCGTGAAAAACTGTTTTTT
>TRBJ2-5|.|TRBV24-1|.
CATGSSGHQETQYF
TGTGCCACCGGGTCGAGCGGGCATCAAGAGACCCAGTACTTC
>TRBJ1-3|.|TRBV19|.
CASSMRLIGGNTIYF
TGTGCCAGTAGTATGCGCCTGATCGGTGGAAACACCATATATTTT
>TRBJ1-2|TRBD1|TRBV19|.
CATATGDYGYTF
TGTGCCACCGCGACAGGGGACTATGGCTACACCTTC
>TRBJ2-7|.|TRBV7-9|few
CASSLVLAGHDEQYF
TGTGCCAGCAGCTTAGTGCTGGCAGGGCACGATGAGCAGTACTTC
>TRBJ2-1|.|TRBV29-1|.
CSVDGLQAPDEQFF
TGCAGCGTTGATGGACTCCAGGCACCTGATGAGCAGTTCTTC
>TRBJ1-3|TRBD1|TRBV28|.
CASSPTGTGAGNTIYF
TGTGCCAGCAGTCCTACCGGGACAGGGGCTGGAAACACCATATATTTT
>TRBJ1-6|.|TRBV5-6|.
CASSLYAAGNSPLHF
TGTGCCAGCAGCTTGTACGCGGCTGGGAATTCACCCCTCCACTTT
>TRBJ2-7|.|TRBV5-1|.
CATSPADFSYEQYF
TGCGCCACCTCTCCCGCGGATTTCTCCTACGAGCAGTACTTC
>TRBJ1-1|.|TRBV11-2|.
CASSLGTEAFF
TGTGCCAGCAGCTTAGGGACAGAAGCTTTCTTT
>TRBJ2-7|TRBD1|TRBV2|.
CASSEADRVGEQYF
TGTGCCAGCAGTGAAGCGGACAGGGTCGGCGAGCAGTACTTC
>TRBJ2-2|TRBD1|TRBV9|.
CASSVGNTGGAGELFF
TGTGCCAGCAGCGTAGGAAATACAGGGGGAGCCGGGGAGCTGTTTTTT
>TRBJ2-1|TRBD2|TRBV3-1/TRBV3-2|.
CASSQGSGRYNEQFF
TGTGCCAGCAGCCAAGGTAGCGGGAGATACAATGAGCAGTTCTTC
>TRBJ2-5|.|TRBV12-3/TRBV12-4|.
CASSLSRVETQYF
TGTGCCAGCAGTTTAAGCAGGGTGGAGACCCAGTACTTC
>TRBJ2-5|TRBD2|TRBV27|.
CASSAKLAGGAYQETQYF
TGTGCCAGCAGTGCCAAACTAGCGGGGGGGGCGTACCAAGAGACCCAGTACTTC
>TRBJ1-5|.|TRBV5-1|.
CASSLDGGMGQPQHF
TGCGCCAGCAGCTTGGATGGGGGGATGGGTCAGCCCCAGCATTTT
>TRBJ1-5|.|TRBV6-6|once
CASSRTLVGNQPQHF
TGTGCCAGCAGCCGGACTCTAGTAGGCAATCAGCCCCAGCATTTT
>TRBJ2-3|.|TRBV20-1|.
CSAGGGEADTQYF
TGCAGTGCTGGTGGGGGAGAGGCAGATACGCAGTATTTT
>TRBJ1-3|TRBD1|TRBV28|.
CASRGGQSSGNTIYF
TGTGCCAGCAGGGGGGGACAGAGCTCTGGAAACACCATATATTTT
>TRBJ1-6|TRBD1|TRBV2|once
CASSSGQGTSPLHF
TGTGCCAGCAGCTCGGGACAGGGGACTTCACCCCTCCACTTT
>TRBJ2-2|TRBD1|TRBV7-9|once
CAGGRGPQFFGELFF
TGTGCGGGTGGCAGGGGGCCCCAGTTTTTCGGGGAGCTGTTTTTT